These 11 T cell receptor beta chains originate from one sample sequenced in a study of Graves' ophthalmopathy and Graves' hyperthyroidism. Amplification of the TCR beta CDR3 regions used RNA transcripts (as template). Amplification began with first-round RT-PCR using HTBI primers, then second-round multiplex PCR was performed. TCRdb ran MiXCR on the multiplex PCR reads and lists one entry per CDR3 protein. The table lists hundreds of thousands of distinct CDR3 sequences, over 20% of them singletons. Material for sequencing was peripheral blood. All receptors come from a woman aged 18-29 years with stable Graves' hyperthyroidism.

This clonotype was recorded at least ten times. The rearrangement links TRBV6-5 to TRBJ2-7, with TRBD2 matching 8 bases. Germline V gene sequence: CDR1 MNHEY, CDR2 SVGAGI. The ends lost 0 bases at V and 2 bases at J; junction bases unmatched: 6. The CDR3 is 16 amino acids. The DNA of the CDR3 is TGTGCCAGCAGTTACTCTGGCGGGGGGACTCCCTACGAGCAGTACTTC. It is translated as CASSYSGGGTPYEQYF.

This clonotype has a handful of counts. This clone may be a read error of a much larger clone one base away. The CDR3 protein is CASSLERTNYGYTF. CDR3 coding DNA: TGTGCCAGCAGCTTAGAGAGGACTAACTATGGCTACACCTTC. The genes are TRBV11-2 and TRBJ1-2; D uncertain. The CDR3 length is 14 residues. The germline CDR1 and CDR2 sequences are SGHAT and FQNNGV. Trimming removed 0 bases from V and 0 bases from J, with 5 bases in between. The full variable domain, in which reference TRBV11-2 and TRBJ1-2 provide the parts outside the CDR3, is EAGVAQSPRYKIIEKRQSVAFWCNPISGHATLYWYQQILGQGPKLLIQFQNNGVVDDSQLPKDRFSAERLKGVDSTLKIQPAKLEDSAVYLCASSLERTNYGYTFGSGTRLTVV.

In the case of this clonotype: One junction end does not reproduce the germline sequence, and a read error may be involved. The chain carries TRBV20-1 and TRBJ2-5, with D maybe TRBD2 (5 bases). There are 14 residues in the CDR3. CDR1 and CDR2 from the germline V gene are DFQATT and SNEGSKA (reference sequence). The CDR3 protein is CSAGEGGPLETQYF. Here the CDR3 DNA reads TGCAGTGCTGGAGAGGGCGGTCCGTTGGAGACCCAGTACTTC.

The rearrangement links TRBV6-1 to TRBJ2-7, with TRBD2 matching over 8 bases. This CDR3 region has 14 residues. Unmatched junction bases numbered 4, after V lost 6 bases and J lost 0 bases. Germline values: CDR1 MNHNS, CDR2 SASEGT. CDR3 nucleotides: TGTGCCAGCAGACCGACTAGCGCCTCCTACGAGCAGTACTTC. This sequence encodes CASRPTSASYEQYF.

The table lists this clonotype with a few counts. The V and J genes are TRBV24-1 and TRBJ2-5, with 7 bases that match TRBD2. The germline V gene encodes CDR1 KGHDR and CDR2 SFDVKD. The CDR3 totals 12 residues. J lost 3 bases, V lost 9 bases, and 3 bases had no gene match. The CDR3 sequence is CATQGGEETQYF. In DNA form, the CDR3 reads TGTGCCACCCAGGGAGGGGAAGAGACCCAGTACTTC.

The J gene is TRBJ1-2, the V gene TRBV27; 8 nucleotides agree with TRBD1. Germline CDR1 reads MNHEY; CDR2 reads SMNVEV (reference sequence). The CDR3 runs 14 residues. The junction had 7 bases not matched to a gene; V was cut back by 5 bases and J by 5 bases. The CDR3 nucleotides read TGTGCCAGCAGTAGCGCAGGGGGCTTATATGGCTACACCTTC. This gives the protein CASSSAGGLYGYTF.

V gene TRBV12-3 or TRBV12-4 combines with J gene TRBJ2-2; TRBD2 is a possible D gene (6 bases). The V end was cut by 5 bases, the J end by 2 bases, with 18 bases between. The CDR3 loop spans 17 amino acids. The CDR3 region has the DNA TGTGCCAGCAGTGCACCCGGGGTAGCGGCTAACACCGGGGAGCTGTTTTTT. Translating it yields CASSAPGVAANTGELFF.

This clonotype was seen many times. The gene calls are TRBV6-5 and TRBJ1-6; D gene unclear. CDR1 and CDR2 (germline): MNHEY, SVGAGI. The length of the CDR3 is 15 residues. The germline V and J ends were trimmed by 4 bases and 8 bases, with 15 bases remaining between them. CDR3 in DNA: TGTGCCAGCAGTTCAAACGGACCGAGGGATTCACCCCTCCACTTT. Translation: CASSSNGPRDSPLHF.

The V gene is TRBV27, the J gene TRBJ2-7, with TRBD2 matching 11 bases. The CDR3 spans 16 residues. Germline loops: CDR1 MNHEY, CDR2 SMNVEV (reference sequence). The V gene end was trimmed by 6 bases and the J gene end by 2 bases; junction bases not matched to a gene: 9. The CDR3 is CASRISGRAVTYEQYF. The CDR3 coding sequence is TGTGCCAGCAGAATTAGCGGGAGGGCCGTGACCTACGAGCAGTACTTC.

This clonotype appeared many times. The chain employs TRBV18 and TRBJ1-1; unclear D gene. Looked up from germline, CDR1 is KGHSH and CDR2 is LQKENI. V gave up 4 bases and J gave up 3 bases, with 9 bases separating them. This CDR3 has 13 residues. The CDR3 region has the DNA TGTGCCAGCTCACAGGGAATAGACACTGAAGCTTTCTTT. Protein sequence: CASSQGIDTEAFF.

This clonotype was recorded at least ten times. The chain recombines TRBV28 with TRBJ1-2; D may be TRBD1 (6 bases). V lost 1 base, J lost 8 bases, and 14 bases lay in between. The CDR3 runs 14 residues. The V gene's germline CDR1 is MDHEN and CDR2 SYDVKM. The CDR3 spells CASSLSGGPGGYTF. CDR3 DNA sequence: TGTGCCAGCAGTTTATCGGGGGGGCCGGGAGGCTACACCTTC.